The clone carrying this T cell receptor (beta chain) was recorded many times. Antigen specificity is unknown. The data derive from a study of beta chain features in type 1 diabetes. Study-wide results and caveats: Moderate yet significant TCRB CDR3 shortening was seen in Type 1 diabetes patients in all four CD4+ subsets. Type 1 diabetes patients showed fewer insertions and more deletions at VDJ junctions.

Every donor provided one heparinised blood draw, which averaged approximately 100 mL. CD4+ naive, central memory, regulatory and stem cell-like memory subsets were isolated by sorting on CD45RO/CCR7/CD25/CD127/CD95/CD27. All of the isolated RNA was reverse transcribed, so expressed TCRB transcripts were sequenced. The data were produced by immunoSEQ multiplex PCR, yet TCRdb's version contains in-frame clones alone and is incomplete. The table records about 140,000 clones, about an eighth of them present only once. The sequencing sample was made of central memory CD4+ T cells from blood. This receptor was identified in a man between 18 and 35 years old with type 1 diabetes.

The CDR3, as DNA: TGTGCCAGCAGTCCCGGACTATCTTCCCACGAGCAGTACTTC. It yields the protein CASSPGLSSHEQYF. The chain carries TRBV2 and TRBJ2-7; the D gene is possibly TRBD2 (6 bases). Germline CDR1 and CDR2: SNHLY and FYNNEI. V shed 5 bases and J shed 5 bases, with 16 bases lying between them. The CDR3 is 14 amino acids.